These T cell receptor beta chains were read from a single sample in a study of T-cell memory formation after mild COVID-19. TCRdb ran MiXCR on the 5' RACE reads and lists one entry per CDR3 protein. The sample records under 250,000 distinct CDR3 sequences, over 15% being singletons. Material for sequencing was PBMCs or a T cell subset sorted from them (not recorded which). All receptors derive from an adult woman who had mild COVID-19 (a few samples of this study predate the infection). Cell type and time point are not known. Both conserved end residues are part of each CDR3.

V	J	CDR3
TRBV16	TRBJ2-1	CASSQSRSSYNEQFF
TRBV12-3/TRBV12-4	TRBJ1-5	CASSRRDGIQPQHF
TRBV9	TRBJ1-3	CASSGRQVISGNTIYF
TRBV7-6	TRBJ2-5	CASSLALGRQETQYF
TRBV7-9	TRBJ1-1	CASSLWGAGEVTEAFF
TRBV3-2	TRBJ2-1	CASSQHYLKEREFCPIHNEQFF
TRBV24-1	TRBJ2-1	CATSDLQTSGKSYNEQFF
TRBV7-7	TRBJ2-2	CASSIRENTGELFF
TRBV29-1	TRBJ2-1	CSALNPALFF
TRBV7-2	TRBJ1-1	CASSLSPWGNTEAFF
TRBV9	TRBJ2-2	CASSVGLARTGELFF
TRBV5-1	TRBJ2-5	CASSFQRGAEETQYF
TRBV18	TRBJ2-1	CASSLWTEYNEQFF
TRBV10-3	TRBJ2-5	CAIRDSGGFQETQYF
TRBV5-1	TRBJ1-1	CASSEVVNTEAFF
TRBV5-6	TRBJ2-5	CASSFGTDEETQYF
TRBV5-6	TRBJ2-1	CASSLEAGTYNEQFF
TRBV27	TRBJ2-1	CASSLPGGEQFF
TRBV25-1	TRBJ2-7	CASSGSLGGLNF
TRBV18	TRBJ2-3	CASSPGLAPDTQYF
TRBV5-1	TRBJ2-7	CASSLGQAVYEQYF
TRBV4-1	TRBJ2-1	CASSARTSGLNEQFF
TRBV10-2	TRBJ2-3	CASSALAGGASTDTQYF
TRBV11-2	TRBJ1-1	CASRRQAVNTEAFF
TRBV9	TRBJ1-2	CASSVEQVTGGYTF
TRBV7-2	TRBJ2-7	CASRRRLAGVVEQYF
TRBV12-3/TRBV12-4	TRBJ1-2	CASSLSGGLGGYTF
TRBV12-3/TRBV12-4	TRBJ2-7	CASTKTTNYEQYF